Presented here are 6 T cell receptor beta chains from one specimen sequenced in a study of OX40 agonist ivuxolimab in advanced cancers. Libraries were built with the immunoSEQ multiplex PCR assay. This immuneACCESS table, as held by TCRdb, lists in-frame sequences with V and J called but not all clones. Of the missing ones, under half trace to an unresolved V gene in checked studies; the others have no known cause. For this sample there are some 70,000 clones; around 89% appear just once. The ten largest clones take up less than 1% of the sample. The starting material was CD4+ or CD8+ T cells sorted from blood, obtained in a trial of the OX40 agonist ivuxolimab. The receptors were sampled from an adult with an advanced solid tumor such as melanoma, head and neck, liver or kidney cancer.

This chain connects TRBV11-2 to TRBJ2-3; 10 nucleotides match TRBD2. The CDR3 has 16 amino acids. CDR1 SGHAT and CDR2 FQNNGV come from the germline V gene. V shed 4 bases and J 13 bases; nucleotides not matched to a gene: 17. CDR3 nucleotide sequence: TGTGCCAGCAGCTCGTTACAGCGGGAGGGGCCTCGTGTGGAGTATTTT. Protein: CASSSLQREGPRVEYF.

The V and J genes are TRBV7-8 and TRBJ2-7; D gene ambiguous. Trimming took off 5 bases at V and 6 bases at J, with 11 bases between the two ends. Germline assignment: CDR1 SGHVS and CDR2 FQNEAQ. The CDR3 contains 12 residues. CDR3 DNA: TGTGCCAGCAGCCCCGAGAGTAGCGAGCAGTACTTC. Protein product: CASSPESSEQYF.

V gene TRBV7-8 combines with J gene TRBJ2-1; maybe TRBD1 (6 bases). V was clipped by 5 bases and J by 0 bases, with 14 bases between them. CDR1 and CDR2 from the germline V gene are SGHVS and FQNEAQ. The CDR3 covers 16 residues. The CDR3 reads CASSTRQAVSYNEQFF. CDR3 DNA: TGTGCCAGCAGCACCAGACAGGCCGTCTCCTACAATGAGCAGTTCTTC. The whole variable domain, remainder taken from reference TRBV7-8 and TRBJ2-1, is GAGVSQSPRYKVAKRGQDVALRCDPISGHVSLFWYQQALGQGPEFLTYFQNEAQLDKSGLPSDRFFAERPEGSVSTLKIQRTQQEDSAVYLCASSTRQAVSYNEQFFGPGTRLTVL.

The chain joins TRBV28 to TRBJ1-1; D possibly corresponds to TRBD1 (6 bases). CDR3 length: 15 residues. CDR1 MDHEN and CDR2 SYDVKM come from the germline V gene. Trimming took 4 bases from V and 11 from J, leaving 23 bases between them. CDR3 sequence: CASSWAIQGLGMAFF. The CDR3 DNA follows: TGTGCCAGCAGTTGGGCAATCCAGGGGCTGGGGATGGCTTTCTTT.

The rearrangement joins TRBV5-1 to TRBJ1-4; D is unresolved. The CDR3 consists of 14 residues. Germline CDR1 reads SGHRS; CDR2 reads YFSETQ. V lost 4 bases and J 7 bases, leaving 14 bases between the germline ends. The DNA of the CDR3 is TGCGCCAGCAGCAGGTTGACGGGAGGTGAAAAACTGTTTTTT. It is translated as CASSRLTGGEKLFF.

The CDR3 DNA reads as TGTGCCAGCAGCAAAGTTATAGGATTGAACACTGAAGCTTTCTTT. Residues: CASSKVIGLNTEAFF. J is TRBJ1-1 and V is TRBV21-1. TRBV21-1 represents a pseudogene. This CDR3 is built from 15 residues.